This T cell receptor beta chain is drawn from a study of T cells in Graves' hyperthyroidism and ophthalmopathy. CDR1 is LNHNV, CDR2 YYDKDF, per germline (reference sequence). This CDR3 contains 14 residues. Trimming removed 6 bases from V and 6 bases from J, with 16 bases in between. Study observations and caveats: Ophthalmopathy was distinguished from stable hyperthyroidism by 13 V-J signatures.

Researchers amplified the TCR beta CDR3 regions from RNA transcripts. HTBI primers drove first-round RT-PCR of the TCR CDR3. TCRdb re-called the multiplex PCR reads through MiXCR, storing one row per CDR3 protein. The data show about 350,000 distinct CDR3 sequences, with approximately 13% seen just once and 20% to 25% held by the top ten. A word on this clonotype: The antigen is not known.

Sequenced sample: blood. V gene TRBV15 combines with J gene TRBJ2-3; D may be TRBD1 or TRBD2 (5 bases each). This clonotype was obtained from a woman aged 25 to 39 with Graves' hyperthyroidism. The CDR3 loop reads CATSIGGGGDTQYF. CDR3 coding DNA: TGTGCCACCAGTATCGGTGGGGGTGGGGATACGCAGTATTTT.